This TCR beta chain was recovered during a study of vaccination effects on CD4 cells after COVID-19. Across the study: The median interval between the second dose and post-vaccine sampling was 72 days. Study results and caveats: Clones that were induced by infection or by vaccine showed marked contraction late after vaccination. Few convalescent patients and no early post-infection timepoints were included in the study.

Between the trimmed V and J ends, which lost 0 bases and 8 bases, there was a span of 17 bases. CDR3 size: 16 residues. The V gene's germline CDR1 is SGHRS and CDR2 YFSETQ. After expansion with viral peptide pools in the ViraFEST assay, antigen-specific CD4+ T cells were sequenced. Subsequent to a culture period of approximately 11 days, CD4+ T cells were isolated. Subjects were given two BNT162b2 or mRNA-1273 vaccine doses. Testing of the vaccine recipients showed negative nucleocapsid antibodies and no prior SARS-CoV-2 infection. This table comes from immunoSEQ multiplex PCR, and its TCRdb copy is limited to in-frame clones, with some not included. The repertoire holds under 25,000 clones, with 81% as singletons. To note about this clone: The antigen remains unidentified.

This clonotype was sampled from a human donor who received a COVID-19 vaccine. Some clones in this sample may be carry-over from other donors' samples. This specimen was CD4+ T cells from PBMCs cultured with SARS-CoV-2 spike peptides, taken after COVID-19 vaccination. The chain carries TRBV5-1 and TRBJ1-4, with a possible D match to TRBD1 (6 bases). CDR3 in DNA: TGCGCCAGCAGCTTGGGTGGACAGACCCAAGGGGAAAAACTGTTTTTT. The encoded protein is CASSLGGQTQGEKLFF.